This T cell receptor (beta chain) was obtained from a study of blood T cell repertoires in COVID-19. Per the germline V gene, CDR1 is MDHEN and CDR2 is SYDVKM. The CDR3 has 13 residues. The V gene lost 7 bases and the J gene lost 0 bases, with 6 bases spanning the gap. Using immunoSEQ multiplex PCR, the repertoire was profiled, and TCRdb retains in-frame clones only, with some absent. The sample records 290,000 or so clones, 90% being singletons. Sequencing was carried out using PBMCs or T cells enriched from blood (not recorded which). V usage is TRBV28 and J usage is TRBJ1-4; no reliable D call. This sequence was found in a woman aged 18-30 years with acute COVID-19. The CDR3 nucleotides are TGTGCCAGCACAGATGCAACTAATGAAAAACTGTTTTTT. It yields the protein CASTDATNEKLFF.